This passage covers 24 T cell receptor beta chains from one sample sequenced in a study of cytomegalovirus exposure and HLA in healthy donors. Sequencing used immunoSEQ multiplex PCR; TCRdb keeps in-frame clones, though not all of them. The sample shows 220,000 or so clones, approximately 80% of them seen only once. Sequenced material: PBMCs. The receptors stem from a woman between 25 and 40 years old in good health and CMV-seropositive.

The chain combines TRBV2 with TRBJ1-1; D not resolved. The germline gives CDR1 SNHLY, CDR2 FYNNEI. Trimming shortened V by 9 bases and J by 0 bases, and 5 bases separated the two germline ends. The CDR3 totals 11 residues. The CDR3 spells CASTVNTEAFF. CDR3 bases: TGTGCCAGTACAGTGAACACTGAAGCTTTCTTT. Variable domain in full (rest from reference TRBV2 and TRBJ1-1): EPEVTQTPSHQVTQMGQEVILRCVPISNHLYFYWYRQILGQKVEFLVSFYNNEISEKSEIFDDQFSVERPDGSNFTLKIRSTKLEDSAMYFCASTVNTEAFFGQGTRLTVV.

This CDR3 reads CASRYWGSPEAFF. Here the CDR3 DNA reads TGTGCCAGCAGGTACTGGGGGAGCCCTGAAGCTTTCTTT. This chain uses TRBV11-2 with TRBJ1-1; perhaps TRBD1 as D (5 bases). Trimming removed 6 bases from V and 6 bases from J, with 14 bases in between. The germline CDR1 and CDR2 sequences are SGHAT and FQNNGV. The CDR3 runs to 13 residues.

The genes are TRBV28 and TRBJ2-7; D is uncertain. The CDR3 runs 13 residues. Deletions cut 4 bases from V and 3 bases from J, with 10 bases between. Looked up from germline, CDR1 is MDHEN and CDR2 is SYDVKM. The CDR3 sequence: CASSSLGDYEQYF. The CDR3, as DNA: TGTGCCAGCAGTTCCCTAGGAGACTACGAGCAGTACTTC.

The CDR3 is CASRPGTSYEQYF. The DNA for the CDR3 is TGTGCCAGCAGACCCGGGACTAGTTACGAGCAGTACTTC. The chain carries TRBV7-2 and TRBJ2-7; 8 bases are a match to TRBD2. The germline V gene has CDR1 SGHTA and CDR2 FQGNSA. Losses at the gene ends were 6 bases for V and 4 bases for J; bases not matched to a gene: 5. The CDR3 covers 13 residues. Combining the CDR3 with reference TRBV7-2 and TRBJ2-7 gives the whole variable domain GAGVSQSPSNKVTEKGKDVELRCDPISGHTALYWYRQSLGQGLEFLIYFQGNSAPDKSGLPSDRFSAERTGGSVSTLTIQRTQQEDSAVYLCASRPGTSYEQYFGPGTRLTVT.

The chain has TRBV30 and TRBJ1-5, with D unresolved. The CDR3 totals 13 residues. Looked up from germline, CDR1 is GTSNPN and CDR2 is SVGIG (reference sequence). V was shortened by 1 base and J by 5 bases, with 9 bases between the two germline ends. DNA of the CDR3: TGTGCCTGGAGTGCTCAGATGGATCAGCCCCAGCATTTT. It specifies CAWSAQMDQPQHF.

V and J are TRBV2 and TRBJ1-2; 9 bases match TRBD1. This CDR3 has 14 residues. Trimming at V came to 5 bases and at J to 5 bases, leaving 6 bases not matched to a gene. Germline V lookup: CDR1 SNHLY, CDR2 FYNNEI. The CDR3 spells CASSYLTGGYGYTF. In nucleotides, the CDR3 is TGTGCCAGCAGTTATCTGACAGGGGGGTATGGCTACACCTTC.

This clone was recorded once. The rearrangement joins TRBV6-6 to TRBJ2-1; D is unclear. CDR3 length: 16 amino acids. Germline CDR1 MNHNY, CDR2 SVGAGI (reference sequence). The V gene lost 0 bases and the J gene lost 10 bases, with 19 bases spanning the gap. The CDR3 DNA follows: TGTGCCAGCAGTTACTCGAGGCTAGTAGAGAAAGGCGAGCAGTTCTTC. This codes for CASSYSRLVEKGEQFF.

The chain employs TRBV7-3 and TRBJ2-1; 7 nucleotides line up with TRBD1. Losses at the gene ends were 10 bases for V and 2 bases for J; bases not matched to a gene: 11. This CDR3 spans 15 amino acids. CDR1 is SGHTA, CDR2 FQGTGA, per germline. The CDR3 coding sequence is TGTGCCACCTCAGGACAGGCCGGAACCTACAATGAGCAGTTCTTC. Translation gives CATSGQAGTYNEQFF.

This clone was observed once. The CDR3 sequence: CASSTGESYEQYF. The CDR3 nucleotides read TGTGCCAGTAGTACGGGGGAATCCTACGAGCAGTACTTC. V and J are TRBV19 and TRBJ2-7; possibly TRBD2 for D (6 bases). CDR1 LNHDA and CDR2 SQIVND come from the germline V gene (reference sequence). The CDR3 consists of 13 residues. V lost 4 bases and J lost 1, with 8 bases in between.

The chain combines TRBV27 with TRBJ1-2, with 7 bases fitting TRBD1. The CDR3 is 15 amino acids. From germline, CDR1 is MNHEY and CDR2 SMNVEV (reference sequence). The J segment lost 8 bases and the V segment lost 6 bases, leaving 15 bases of the junction unmatched. CDR3 loop: CASSLAPGGEGGYTF. DNA for the CDR3: TGTGCCAGCAGCCTCGCTCCAGGGGGTGAGGGCGGCTACACCTTC.

CDR3 sequence (DNA): TGCAGTGCTTTTACAGGGACTGAAGCTTTCTTT. It translates to CSAFTGTEAFF. The chain uses TRBV20-1 and TRBJ1-1; a possible D gene is TRBD1 (6 bases). There are 11 residues in the CDR3. V lost 5 bases and J 5 bases, leaving 9 bases between the germline ends. Germline V gives CDR1 DFQATT, CDR2 SNEGSKA (reference sequence).

The chain couples TRBV15 to TRBJ2-5; maybe TRBD2 (5 bases). The CDR3 is made up of 15 amino acids. In germline, CDR1 is LNHNV, CDR2 YYDKDF (reference sequence). Between the trimmed V and J ends, which lost 1 base and 1 base, there was a span of 10 bases. In nucleotides, the CDR3 is TGTGCCACCAGCAGAGTTTTAGGACTCCAAGAGACCCAGTACTTC. This translates into CATSRVLGLQETQYF. Based on the CDR3 plus reference TRBV15 and TRBJ2-5, the full variable domain is DAMVIQNPRYQVTQFGKPVTLSCSQTLNHNVMYWYQQKSSQAPKLLFHYYDKDFNNEADTPDNFQSRRPNTSFCFLDIRSPGLGDTAMYLCATSRVLGLQETQYFGPGTRLLVL.

This chain links TRBV5-1 with TRBJ2-5; no clear D gene. Germline CDR1 SGHRS, CDR2 YFSETQ. CDR3 size: 13 residues. Trimming removed 7 bases at V and 7 bases at J, with 17 bases between. This chain's CDR3 is CASFTAAEGTQYF. DNA of the CDR3: TGCGCCAGCTTCACGGCGGCAGAAGGGACCCAGTACTTC. The full variable domain, its missing parts supplied by reference TRBV5-1 and TRBJ2-5, is KAGVTQTPRYLIKTRGQQVTLSCSPISGHRSVSWYQQTPGQGLQFLFEYFSETQRNKGNFPGRFSGRQFSNSRSEMNVSTLELGDSALYLCASFTAAEGTQYFGPGTRLLVL.

The rearrangement joins TRBV29-1 to TRBJ2-7; 11 positions match TRBD2. The CDR3 length is 14 residues. Trimming cost V 6 bases and J 0 bases; bases outside gene matches: 4. The germline V gene encodes CDR1 SQVTM and CDR2 ANQGSEA. The CDR3 nucleotides read TGCAGCGTCGGCGGACTAGCGGGCTCCTACGAGCAGTACTTC. Its protein product is CSVGGLAGSYEQYF.

V is TRBV27 and J is TRBJ2-1; TRBD1 matches 9 bases. The germline V gene has CDR1 MNHEY and CDR2 SMNVEV (reference sequence). V shed 4 bases, J shed 3 bases, and the junction held 7 bases outside the gene matches. The CDR3 covers 16 residues. CDR3: CASSSRTGEYYNEQFF. DNA for the CDR3: TGTGCCAGCAGTTCGAGGACAGGGGAGTACTACAATGAGCAGTTCTTC.

The rearrangement links TRBV30 to TRBJ1-2, with D unclear. The ends were cut back, 0 bases at V and 7 bases at J, with 12 bases in the middle. Germline CDR1 reads GTSNPN; CDR2 reads SVGIG (reference sequence). This CDR3 has 13 amino acids. CDR3 DNA sequence: TGTGCCTGGAGTGTAAGCGAGGCAAGTGGCTACACCTTC. This gives the protein CAWSVSEASGYTF.

CDR3 region: CASSYGGGSYEQYF. The DNA of the CDR3 is TGTGCCAGCAGTTACGGCGGTGGGTCCTACGAGCAGTACTTC. The chain has TRBV6-6 and TRBJ2-7; D call uncertain. From germline, CDR1 is MNHNY and CDR2 SVGAGI (reference sequence). The CDR3 is 14 residues long. V gave up 2 bases and J gave up 1 base, with 9 bases separating them.

The chain joins TRBV7-3 to TRBJ2-3, with D perhaps assigned TRBD1 or TRBD2 (5 bases each). CDR3 size: 12 residues. The V gene lost 8 bases and the J gene lost 2 bases, with 8 bases spanning the gap. Germline values: CDR1 SGHTA, CDR2 FQGTGA. CDR3 protein: CASGDPTDTQYF. The DNA of the CDR3 is TGTGCCAGCGGGGACCCCACAGATACGCAGTATTTT.

This clone was found a few times. This chain joins TRBV6-5 and TRBJ1-5; D not resolved. V was cut by 5 bases and J by 2 bases, with 10 bases left in between. This CDR3 contains 14 residues. Germline V lookup: CDR1 MNHEY, CDR2 SVGAGI. CDR3 sequence: CASSLQMGNQPQHF. The CDR3 DNA sequence: TGTGCCAGCAGTCTTCAGATGGGCAATCAGCCCCAGCATTTT.

The V and J genes are TRBV6-6 and TRBJ1-4; the D is unclear. The length of the CDR3 is 14 residues. V dropped 2 bases and J dropped 5 bases, with 9 bases sitting between them. CDR1 is MNHNY, CDR2 SVGAGI, per germline (reference sequence). CDR3 loop: CASSYGVGNEKLFF. CDR3 coding DNA: TGTGCCAGCAGTTACGGGGTGGGAAATGAAAAACTGTTTTTT.

The J gene is TRBJ1-2, the V gene TRBV28; possible D gene TRBD1, 5 bases. The ends were cut back, 7 bases at V and 4 bases at J, with 16 bases in the middle. The CDR3 length is 14 residues. Per the germline V gene, CDR1 is MDHEN and CDR2 is SYDVKM. CDR3 in amino acids: CASTLAGVSYGYTF. In DNA, the CDR3 is TGTGCCAGCACCCTTGCGGGGGTGAGCTATGGCTACACCTTC.

The chain joins TRBV4-2 to TRBJ1-2; D may be TRBD1 (5 bases). Germline CDR1 reads LGHNA; CDR2 reads YNFKEQ. The CDR3 spans 14 residues. V dropped 3 bases and J dropped 2 bases, with 10 bases sitting between them. CDR3 in DNA: TGTGCCAGCAGCCAGGGGGGACGGAACTATGGCTACACCTTC. This sequence encodes CASSQGGRNYGYTF.

The chain recombines TRBV4-2 with TRBJ1-2; D is unclear. CDR3 length equals 14 residues. V was cut by 0 bases and J by 4 bases, with 9 bases left in between. Germline lookup yields CDR1 LGHNA and CDR2 YNFKEQ. CDR3 nucleotide sequence: TGTGCCAGCAGCCAAGATAGGATTTCCTATGGCTACACCTTC. Protein sequence: CASSQDRISYGYTF.

The chain uses TRBV13 and TRBJ2-5, with D possibly being TRBD1 (5 bases). The V end lost 5 bases, the J end lost 3 bases, and 7 bases lay between the germline ends. CDR3 length equals 12 residues. From germline, CDR1 is PRHDT and CDR2 FYEKMQ (reference sequence). The CDR3 sequence is CASSRGEETQYF. CDR3 coding DNA: TGTGCCAGCAGCAGGGGTGAAGAGACCCAGTACTTC. Full variable domain (missing parts from reference TRBV13 and TRBJ2-5): AAGVIQSPRHLIKEKRETATLKCYPIPRHDTVYWYQQGPGQDPQFLISFYEKMQSDKGSIPDRFSAQQFSDYHSELNMSSLELGDSALYFCASSRGEETQYFGPGTRLLVL.